This entry describes one T cell receptor beta chain. Its antigen is not known. The PCR was carried out with 60 Vbeta primers and 13 Jbeta primers. Measured with immunoSEQ multiplex PCR; TCRdb has only the in-frame clones, and not every one. The table includes hundreds of thousands of clones, around 73% detected once. These data are taken from a study of cytomegalovirus exposure and HLA in healthy donors. Study-wide points: Most likely, a cluster of highly shared sequence variants arose as a sequencing artifact. It emerged from a later analysis that several of the most significant clusters appeared to be linked to common viral pathogens. Specific recognition of CMV antigens was confirmed in vitro for a few chains (all CMV-associated).

CDR3 size: 13 residues. Germline lookup yields CDR1 MNHEY and CDR2 SMNVEV (reference sequence). V was pared by 4 bases and J by 5 bases, with 9 bases between. The TCR comes from a male donor in good health and CMV-seronegative. The chain is built from TRBV27 and TRBJ1-5; D is perhaps TRBD1 (6 bases). The source material was PBMCs. CDR3 protein: CASSWGPDQPQHF. In DNA form, the CDR3 reads TGTGCCAGCAGTTGGGGGCCAGATCAGCCCCAGCATTTT.